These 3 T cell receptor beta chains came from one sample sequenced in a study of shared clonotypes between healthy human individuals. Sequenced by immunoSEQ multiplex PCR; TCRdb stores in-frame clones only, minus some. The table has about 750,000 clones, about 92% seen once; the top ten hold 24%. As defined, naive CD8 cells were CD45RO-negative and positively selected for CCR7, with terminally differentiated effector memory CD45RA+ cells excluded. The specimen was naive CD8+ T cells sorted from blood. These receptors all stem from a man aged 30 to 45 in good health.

CDR3 in amino acids: CASSLRTGWYNEQFF. The CDR3, as DNA: TGTGCCAGCAGCCTCCGGACAGGGTGGTACAATGAGCAGTTCTTC. This chain joins TRBV13 and TRBJ2-1, with 8 bases identical to TRBD1. CDR1 is PRHDT and CDR2 is FYEKMQ in the germline V gene (reference sequence). The CDR3 totals 15 residues. The J segment lost 4 bases and the V segment lost 5 bases, leaving 7 bases of the junction unmatched.

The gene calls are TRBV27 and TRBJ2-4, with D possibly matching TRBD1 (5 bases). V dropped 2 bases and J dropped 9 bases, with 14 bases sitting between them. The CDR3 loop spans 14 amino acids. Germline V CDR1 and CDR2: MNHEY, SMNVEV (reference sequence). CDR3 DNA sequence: TGTGCCAGCAGTTTAGTGGGTCCACAGGCCATTCAGTACTTC. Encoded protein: CASSLVGPQAIQYF.

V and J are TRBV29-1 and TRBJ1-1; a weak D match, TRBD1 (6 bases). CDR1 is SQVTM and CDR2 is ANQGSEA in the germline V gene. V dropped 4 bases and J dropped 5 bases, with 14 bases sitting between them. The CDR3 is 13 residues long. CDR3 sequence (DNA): TGCAGCGTTGTCAACAGGGAAGCGACTGAAGCTTTCTTT. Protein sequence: CSVVNREATEAFF.